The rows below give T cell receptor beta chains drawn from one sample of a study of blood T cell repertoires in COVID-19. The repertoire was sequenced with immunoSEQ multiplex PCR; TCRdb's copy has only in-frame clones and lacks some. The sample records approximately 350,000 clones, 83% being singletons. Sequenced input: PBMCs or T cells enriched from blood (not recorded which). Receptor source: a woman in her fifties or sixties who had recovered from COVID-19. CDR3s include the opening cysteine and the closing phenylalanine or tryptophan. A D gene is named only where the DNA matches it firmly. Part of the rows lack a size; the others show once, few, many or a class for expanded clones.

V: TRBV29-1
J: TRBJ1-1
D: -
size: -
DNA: TGCAGCGTGACGGGGAGGGAGAACACTGAAGCTTTCTTT
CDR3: CSVTGRENTEAFF

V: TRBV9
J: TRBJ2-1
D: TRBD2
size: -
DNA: TGTGCCAGCAGCTCCACTAGCGGGAGCTACAATGAGCAGTTCTTC
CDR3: CASSSTSGSYNEQFF

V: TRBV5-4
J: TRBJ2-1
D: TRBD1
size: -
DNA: TGTGCCAGCTTCAACTCCCGGACAGGGATTAATGAGCAGTTCTTC
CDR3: CASFNSRTGINEQFF

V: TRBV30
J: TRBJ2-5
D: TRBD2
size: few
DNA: TGTGCCTGGAACGGGGGGGCCCAAGAGACCCAGTACTTC
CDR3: CAWNGGAQETQYF

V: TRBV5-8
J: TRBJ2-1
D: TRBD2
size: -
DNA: TGTGCCAGCAGCGCCGGGTGGGCGGGGGCCTACAATGAGCAGTTCTTC
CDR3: CASSAGWAGAYNEQFF

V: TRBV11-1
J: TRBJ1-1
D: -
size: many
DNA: TGTGCCAGCACCCCGGGGCGGCGGGGAGCCCAGTTGGCTTTCTTT
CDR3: CASTPGRRGAQLAFF

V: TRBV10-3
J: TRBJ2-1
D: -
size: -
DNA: TGTGCCATCAGTGAGCAGGTTGGAGGTAATGAGCAGTTCTTC
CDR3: CAISEQVGGNEQFF

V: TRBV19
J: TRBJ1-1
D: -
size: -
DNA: TGTGCCAGCACCGGGAGGGGTGTTTACACTGAAGCTTTCTTT
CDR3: CASTGRGVYTEAFF

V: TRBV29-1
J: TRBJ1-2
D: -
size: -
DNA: TGCAGCGACCAAGGGGGGGTTGGCTACACCTTC
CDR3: CSDQGGVGYTF

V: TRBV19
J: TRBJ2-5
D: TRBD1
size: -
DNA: TGTGCCAGTAGTGGGACAGGGGGAGAGACCCAGTACTTC
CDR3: CASSGTGGETQYF

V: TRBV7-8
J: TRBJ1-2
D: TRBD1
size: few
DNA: TGTGCCAGCAGCTTAGTGTTCCCAGGGGGCTCACATGGCTACACCTTC
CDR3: CASSLVFPGGSHGYTF

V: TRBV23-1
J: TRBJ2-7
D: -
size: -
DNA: TGCGCCAGCAGTCAATCGTGGATGGACAGCTCCTACGAGCAGTACTTC
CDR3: CASSQSWMDSSYEQYF

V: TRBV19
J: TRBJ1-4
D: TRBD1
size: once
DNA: TGTGCCAGTAGTGTAAGGACAGGGGGAAGCGAAAAACTGTTTTTT
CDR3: CASSVRTGGSEKLFF

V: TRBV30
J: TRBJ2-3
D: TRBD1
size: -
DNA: TGTGCCTGGAGTCCAGGGACAGGGCGAGCGCAGTATTTT
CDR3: CAWSPGTGRAQYF

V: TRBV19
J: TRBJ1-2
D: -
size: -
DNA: TGTGCCAGTCGGGGAACAGGGACCAACTATGGCTACACCTTC
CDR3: CASRGTGTNYGYTF

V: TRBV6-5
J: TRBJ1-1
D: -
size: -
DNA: TGTGCCAGCACGGGTTTCACTGAAGCTTTCTTT
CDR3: CASTGFTEAFF

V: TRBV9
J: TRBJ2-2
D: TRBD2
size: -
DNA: TGTGCCGGCGGTAGCGGGCCCGGCCCGAACACCGGGGAGCTGTTTTTT
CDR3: CAGGSGPGPNTGELFF

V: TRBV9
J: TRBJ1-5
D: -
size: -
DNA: TGTGCCAGCAGCGTAGAAGGCAGGGAAAGTCAGCCCCAGCATTTT
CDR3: CASSVEGRESQPQHF

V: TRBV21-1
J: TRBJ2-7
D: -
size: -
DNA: TGTGCCAGCAGCACGCTAGGGCAGGGCTGGGACGAGCAGTACTTC
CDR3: CASSTLGQGWDEQYF

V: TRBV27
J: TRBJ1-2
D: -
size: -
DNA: TGTGCCAGCAGCCCCATCCGGCAGGGCAGGGTCTATGGCTACACCTTC
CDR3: CASSPIRQGRVYGYTF

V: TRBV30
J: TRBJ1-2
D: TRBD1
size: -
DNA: TGTGCCTGGAGTGTACAGGGGACTTCCTATGGCTACACCTTC
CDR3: CAWSVQGTSYGYTF

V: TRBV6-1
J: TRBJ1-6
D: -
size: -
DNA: TGTGCCAGCAGTGCGGACACGAGCTCCTATAATTCACCCCTCCACTTT
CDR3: CASSADTSSYNSPLHF

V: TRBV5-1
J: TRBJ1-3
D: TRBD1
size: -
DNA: TGCGCCAGCAGCTCACCGGGACAGGGAACTGGAAACACCATATATTTT
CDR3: CASSSPGQGTGNTIYF

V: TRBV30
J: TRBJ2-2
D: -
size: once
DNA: TGTGCCTGGACAACCGGGACTTTCCTTGCGGCGGGGGAGCTGTTTTTT
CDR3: CAWTTGTFLAAGELFF

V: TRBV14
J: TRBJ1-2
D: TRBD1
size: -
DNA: TGTGCCAGCAGCCAACTCCCGGGCGGACAGGGTCCGATAGGCTACACCTTC
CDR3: CASSQLPGGQGPIGYTF

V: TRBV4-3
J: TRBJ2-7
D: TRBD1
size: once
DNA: TGCGCCAGCAGCCAGGACAGGGGGGTGTCCTACGAGCAGTACTTC
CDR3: CASSQDRGVSYEQYF

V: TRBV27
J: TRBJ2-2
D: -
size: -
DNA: TGTGCCAGCAGTTTAGTTCCCGGCAGGGGGGACACCGGGGAGCTGTTTTTT
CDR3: CASSLVPGRGDTGELFF

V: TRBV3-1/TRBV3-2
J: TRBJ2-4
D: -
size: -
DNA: TGTGCCAGCAGCCAAGAACTACGGATGAGCCGAAACATTCAGTACTTC
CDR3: CASSQELRMSRNIQYF

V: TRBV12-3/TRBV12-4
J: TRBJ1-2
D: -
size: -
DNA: TGTGCCAGCAGTTTAAGGACGGGGGATGGCTACACCTTC
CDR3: CASSLRTGDGYTF

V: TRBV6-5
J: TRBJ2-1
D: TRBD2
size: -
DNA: TGTGCCAGCAGTTACGGGGGAGGGAGGAATGAGCAGTTCTTC
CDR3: CASSYGGGRNEQFF

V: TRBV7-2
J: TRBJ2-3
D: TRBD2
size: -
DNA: TGTGCCAGCAGCTTAGGGACTAGCGGGACGCAGTATTTT
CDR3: CASSLGTSGTQYF

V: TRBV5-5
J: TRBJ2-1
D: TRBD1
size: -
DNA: TGTGCCAGCAGCCTCCGGGACAGGGGGGCTAGCGGAACCTCCTACAATGAGCAGTTCTTC
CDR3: CASSLRDRGASGTSYNEQFF

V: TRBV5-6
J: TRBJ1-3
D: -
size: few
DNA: TGTGCCAGCGCTAGGTCTAAACTCTCTGGAAACACCATATATTTT
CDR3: CASARSKLSGNTIYF

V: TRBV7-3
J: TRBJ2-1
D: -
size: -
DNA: TGTGCCAGCAGCTTTTCGGGAAGCTCCTACAATGAGCAGTTCTTC
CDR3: CASSFSGSSYNEQFF

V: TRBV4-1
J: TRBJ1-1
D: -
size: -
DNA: TGCGCCAGCAGCCAAGGTACAGGGATGAACACTGAAGCTTTCTTT
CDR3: CASSQGTGMNTEAFF

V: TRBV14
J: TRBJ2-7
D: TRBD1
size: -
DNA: TGTGCCAGCAGCCAAGATCCGACAGGGGACGAGCAGTACTTC
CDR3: CASSQDPTGDEQYF

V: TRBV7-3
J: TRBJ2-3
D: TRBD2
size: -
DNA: TGTGCCAGCAGCTCGACTAGCGGGTTTGTGACAGATACGCAGTATTTT
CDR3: CASSSTSGFVTDTQYF

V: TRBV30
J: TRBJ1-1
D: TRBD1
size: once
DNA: TGTGCCCTTCATGTCGGGACAGTTGTGAACACTGAAGCTTTCTTT
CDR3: CALHVGTVVNTEAFF

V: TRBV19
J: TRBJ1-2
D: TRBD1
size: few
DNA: TGTGCCAGTAGTATTAAAACAGGGGCTAACTATGGCTACACCTTC
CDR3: CASSIKTGANYGYTF

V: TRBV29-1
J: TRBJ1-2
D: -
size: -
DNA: TGCAGCGTTGAAGACGCAGGGGCGCGGTATGGCTACACCTTC
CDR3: CSVEDAGARYGYTF

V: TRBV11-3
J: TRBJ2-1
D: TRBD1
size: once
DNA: TGTGCCAGCGTCGGACAGGGCCCCTACAATGAGCAGTTCTTC
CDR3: CASVGQGPYNEQFF

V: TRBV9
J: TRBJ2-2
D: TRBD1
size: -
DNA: TGTGCCAGCAGCCCCCACCAGGGGGCCGGGGAGCTGTTTTTT
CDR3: CASSPHQGAGELFF

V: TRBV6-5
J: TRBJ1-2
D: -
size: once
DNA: TGTGCCAGCATCGTACTAAACGGCGGCTCTGGCTACACCTTC
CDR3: CASIVLNGGSGYTF

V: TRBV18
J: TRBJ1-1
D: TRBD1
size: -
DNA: TGTGCCAGCTCACCGTCGACAGGGGGAAACACTGAAGCTTTCTTT
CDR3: CASSPSTGGNTEAFF

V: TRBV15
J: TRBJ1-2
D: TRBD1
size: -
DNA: TGTGCCACCACCCCAGGGGGAGCGGGTGGCTACACCTTC
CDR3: CATTPGGAGGYTF